Shown below are 14 T cell receptor beta chains from a single sample sequenced in a study of cytomegalovirus exposure and HLA in healthy donors. 60 Vbeta and 13 Jbeta primers were used in PCR. Measured with immunoSEQ multiplex PCR; TCRdb has only the in-frame clones, and not every one. The data include 100,000 to 150,000 clones; the top ten clones carry roughly 1.6%. Material: PBMCs. All receptors come from a woman between 40 and 55 years old in good health and CMV-seronegative.

The chain recombines TRBV6-5 with TRBJ1-3; the D is unclear. In germline, CDR1 is MNHEY, CDR2 SVGAGI. With 4 bases removed from V and 5 bases from J, the gap between germline ends came to 3 bases. This CDR3 is 11 amino acids long. CDR3: CASSSRNTIYF. DNA for the CDR3: TGTGCCAGCAGTTCTCGAAACACCATATATTTT.

The chain employs TRBV4-1 and TRBJ1-1, with D uncertain. Trimming pared 0 bases from V and 2 bases from J, leaving 22 bases between. The CDR3 runs to 19 residues. Germline-derived CDR1 and CDR2 are MGHRA and YSYEKL. CDR3 nucleotides: TGCGCCAGCAGCCAAGATAGGTTTAGACGGACGGGAACTAACACTGAAGCTTTCTTT. Translation gives CASSQDRFRRTGTNTEAFF.

V usage is TRBV10-2 and J usage is TRBJ1-5; a weak D match, TRBD1 (5 bases). The CDR3 has 12 amino acids. CDR1 and CDR2 from the germline V gene are WSHSY and SAAADI. V dropped 4 bases and J dropped 6 bases, with 7 bases sitting between them. CDR3: CASSVRGQPQHF. The CDR3 region has the DNA TGCGCCAGCAGTGTTAGGGGTCAGCCCCAGCATTTT.

This chain connects TRBV15 to TRBJ1-1; 8 bases are a match to TRBD1. Trimming cost V 4 bases and J 1 base; bases outside gene matches: 11. CDR3 length: 17 residues. From germline, CDR1 is LNHNV and CDR2 YYDKDF (reference sequence). This chain's CDR3 is CATSTSLRTGTNTEAFF. DNA for the CDR3: TGTGCCACCAGCACATCCTTGAGGACAGGGACGAACACTGAAGCTTTCTTT.

The V call is TRBV10-3, the J call TRBJ1-2; unclear D gene. The CDR3 is 15 residues long. With 3 bases removed from V and 5 bases from J, the gap between germline ends came to 16 bases. The germline V gene has CDR1 ENHRY and CDR2 SYGVKD. DNA for the CDR3: TGTGCCATCAGTGAATCGCAGCGTATCAATTATGGCTACACCTTC. Its protein product is CAISESQRINYGYTF.

This chain joins TRBV7-8 and TRBJ2-7, with D possibly TRBD2 on 5 matching bases. The CDR3 has 15 residues. CDR1 SGHVS and CDR2 FQNEAQ come from the germline V gene. The ends were cut back, 1 base at V and 2 bases at J, with 12 bases in the middle. CDR3 region: CASSLGGGRTYEQYF. The CDR3 bases are TGTGCCAGCAGCTTAGGTGGAGGCAGAACCTACGAGCAGTACTTC.

The genes are TRBV28 and TRBJ1-5, with unresolved D. Germline lookup yields CDR1 MDHEN and CDR2 SYDVKM. The CDR3 contains 13 residues. V lost 5 bases and J lost 5, with 10 bases in between. DNA for the CDR3: TGTGCCAGCAGTCGTTTAACTGATCAGCCCCAGCATTTT. It codes for CASSRLTDQPQHF.

V gene TRBV27 combines with J gene TRBJ2-1; TRBD1 matches at 7 bases. Germline V gives CDR1 MNHEY, CDR2 SMNVEV (reference sequence). Trimming cost V 4 bases and J 7 bases; bases outside gene matches: 7. The CDR3 runs to 14 residues. The CDR3 DNA reads TGTGCCAGCAGTTCCCCGGGACAGCTTAATGAGCAGTTCTTC. Translated: CASSSPGQLNEQFF.

The rearrangement links TRBV14 to TRBJ2-2; no definite D call. Looked up from germline, CDR1 is SGHDN and CDR2 is FVKESK. V lost 7 bases and J lost 6, with 9 bases in between. The CDR3 has 12 residues. The CDR3 here is CASNSGPGELFF. The DNA for the CDR3 is TGTGCCAGCAATTCCGGTCCCGGGGAGCTGTTTTTT. Looking up the rest from reference TRBV14 and TRBJ2-2 gives the full variable domain: EAGVTQFPSHSVIEKGQTVTLRCDPISGHDNLYWYRRVMGKEIKFLLHFVKESKQDESGMPNNRFLAERTGGTYSTLKVQPAELEDSGVYFCASNSGPGELFFGEGSRLTVL.

The CDR3 sequence is CASSPSGGAGEQYV. CDR3 nucleotides: TGTGCCAGCAGCCCTAGCGGGGGGGCGGGAGAGCAGTACGTC. The chain employs TRBV6-5 and TRBJ2-7, with 12 bases aligning to TRBD2. This CDR3 is built from 14 residues. The germline CDR1 and CDR2 sequences are MNHEY and SVGAGI. V shed 6 bases, J shed 7 bases, and the junction held 7 bases outside the gene matches.

The chain employs TRBV19 and TRBJ1-5; 8 bases are shared with TRBD1. The CDR3 extends over 18 amino acids. Per the germline V gene, CDR1 is LNHDA and CDR2 is SQIVND (reference sequence). The V and J ends lost 2 bases and 1 base, in that order; junction bases with no gene match: 10. Written as DNA, the CDR3 is TGTGCCAGTAGTATACCGAGACAGGGGATGAGGAGCAATCAGCCCCAGCATTTT. Amino acids: CASSIPRQGMRSNQPQHF.

The rearrangement links TRBV25-1 to TRBJ1-4; 7 positions agree with TRBD1. The CDR3 runs 14 residues. Germline CDR1 and CDR2: MGHDK and SYGVNS. J lost 8 bases, V lost 5 bases, and 8 bases had no gene match. CDR3 amino acids: CASSPRGRSEKLFF. CDR3 coding DNA: TGTGCCAGCAGTCCAAGGGGGCGCTCCGAAAAACTGTTTTTT. Full variable domain (remainder filled in from reference TRBV25-1 and TRBJ1-4): EADIYQTPRYLVIGTGKKITLECSQTMGHDKMYWYQQDPGMELHLIHYSYGVNSTEKGDLSSESTVSRIRTEHFPLTLESARPSHTSQYLCASSPRGRSEKLFFGSGTQLSVL.

J is TRBJ2-1 and V is TRBV4-1, with a possible D match to TRBD1 (5 bases). Germline V gene sequence: CDR1 MGHRA, CDR2 YSYEKL. V was trimmed by 0 bases and J by 6 bases, leaving 18 bases between them. The CDR3 extends over 17 amino acids. The DNA for the CDR3 is TGCGCCAGCAGCCAAGATAGGCAGGGAATCCCTTTCAATGAGCAGTTCTTC. Protein product: CASSQDRQGIPFNEQFF.

The gene calls are TRBV7-2 and TRBJ2-5; the match to TRBD2 covers 7 bases. Losses at the gene ends were 3 bases for V and 4 bases for J; bases not matched to a gene: 2. From germline, CDR1 is SGHTA and CDR2 FQGNSA. The CDR3 sequence is 13 residues long. In DNA, the CDR3 is TGTGCCAGCAGCTTTTGGGGGGGAGAGACCCAGTACTTC. It codes for CASSFWGGETQYF.